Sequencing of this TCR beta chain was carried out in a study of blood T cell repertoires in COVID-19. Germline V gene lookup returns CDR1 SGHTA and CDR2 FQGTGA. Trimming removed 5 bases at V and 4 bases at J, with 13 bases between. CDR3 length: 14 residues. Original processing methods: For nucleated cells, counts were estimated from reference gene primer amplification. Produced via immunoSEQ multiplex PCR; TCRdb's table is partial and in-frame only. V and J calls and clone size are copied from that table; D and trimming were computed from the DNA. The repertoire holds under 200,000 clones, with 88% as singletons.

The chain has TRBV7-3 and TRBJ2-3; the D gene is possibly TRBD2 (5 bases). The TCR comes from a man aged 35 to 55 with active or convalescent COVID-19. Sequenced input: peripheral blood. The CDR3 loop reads CASSPSARADTQYF. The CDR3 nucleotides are TGTGCCAGCAGCCCAAGTGCGAGGGCAGATACGCAGTATTTT.